The entry that follows covers one TCR beta chain sequence. Its antigen remains unidentified. Germline V gene lookup returns CDR1 WNHNN and CDR2 SYGVQD (reference sequence). This CDR3 is 14 amino acids long. V shed 5 bases, J shed 3 bases, and the junction held 3 bases outside the gene matches. Treatment in this sample: roughly 10-day PBMC culture with coronavirus spike peptide pools or control peptides (ViraFEST assay). This sample is drawn from a study of vaccination and CD4 T cells after COVID-19. At the level of the study: The control cultures got either a CEFX pool, an HIV-1 Nef pool, or no peptide at all. General study points: The appearance of a median about 86% of reactive clones in convalescent patients occurred only post-vaccination.

Sequencing of the DNA from cultured CD4+ T cells was carried out with the Oncomine TCR Beta short-read assay. TCRdb reprocessed the PCR reads with MiXCR, giving one entry per CDR3 protein. The table has about 13,000 distinct CDR3 sequences, approximately 46% seen once; the top ten hold around 8%. Material: CD4+ T cells from blood, cultured in vitro, obtained after SARS-CoV-2 vaccination. The sequence was obtained from a human donor who had recovered from COVID-19. This sequence joins TRBV10-1 and TRBJ2-3; 9 bases align to TRBD2. CDR3 bases: TGCGCCAGCAGTACTCTAGCGGGGACAGATACGCAGTATTTT. Translation: CASSTLAGTDTQYF.